Listed below are T cell receptor beta chains from one sample, sequenced in a study of beta chain features in type 1 diabetes. Repertoires were generated with immunoSEQ multiplex PCR, while TCRdb's copy carries only in-frame clones and drops some. The sample shows 600,000 or so clones, around 15% of them seen only once. The specimen was naive CD4+ T cells from blood. The receptors stem from a man aged 18 to 30 with type 1 diabetes. The CDR3 runs from the conserved cysteine through the conserved F or W. The order of the fields is clone size, D gene, V gene, J gene, CDR3 DNA, CDR3 protein. The D gene is left open where the match is weak. Only part of the rows carry a size: once, few, many, or a class if the clone is expanded.

clone size: few
D gene: .
V gene: TRBV7-6
J gene: TRBJ1-5
CDR3 DNA: TGTGCCAGCAGCCCTGGGAGTAGGGGAGGATATCAGCCCCAGCATTTT
CDR3 protein: CASSPGSRGGYQPQHF

clone size: few
D gene: .
V gene: TRBV29-1
J gene: TRBJ2-3
CDR3 DNA: TGCAGCGTTGCTAAGCGGCCCACAGATACGCAGTATTTT
CDR3 protein: CSVAKRPTDTQYF

clone size: few
D gene: TRBD1
V gene: TRBV27
J gene: TRBJ2-6
CDR3 DNA: TGTGCCAGCACCACGACAGGGGGTCTCTACTCTGGGGCCAACGTCCTGACTTTC
CDR3 protein: CASTTTGGLYSGANVLTF

clone size: few
D gene: .
V gene: TRBV4-2
J gene: TRBJ2-1
CDR3 DNA: TGTGCCAGCAGCCTCGCCCCGCCCAATGAGCAGTTCTTC
CDR3 protein: CASSLAPPNEQFF

clone size: few
D gene: .
V gene: TRBV25-1
J gene: TRBJ2-1
CDR3 DNA: TGTGCCAGCAGTGAATTCGCGGGTAATGAGCAGTTCTTC
CDR3 protein: CASSEFAGNEQFF

clone size: .
D gene: .
V gene: TRBV29-1
J gene: TRBJ1-1
CDR3 DNA: TGCAGCGTTGGGGGCGGATTGAACACTGAAGCTTTCTTT
CDR3 protein: CSVGGGLNTEAFF

clone size: few
D gene: TRBD1
V gene: TRBV28
J gene: TRBJ1-1
CDR3 DNA: TGTGCCAGCAGTTCAGGGGGGTTTAGAAACACTGAAGCTTTCTTT
CDR3 protein: CASSSGGFRNTEAFF

clone size: .
D gene: .
V gene: TRBV28
J gene: TRBJ2-7
CDR3 DNA: TGTGCCAGCAGTATTGGGGGCCGGGCATACGAGCAGTACTTC
CDR3 protein: CASSIGGRAYEQYF

clone size: .
D gene: .
V gene: TRBV5-4
J gene: TRBJ1-2
CDR3 DNA: TGTGCCAGCAGCTTGCCCAAGGACGGGGGAGGTGGCTACACCTTC
CDR3 protein: CASSLPKDGGGGYTF

clone size: .
D gene: TRBD1
V gene: TRBV5-4
J gene: TRBJ2-7
CDR3 DNA: TGTGCCAGCAGCTTGGCCGGCGGGACAGGATCCTTCTACGAGCAGTACTTC
CDR3 protein: CASSLAGGTGSFYEQYF

clone size: .
D gene: .
V gene: TRBV6-5
J gene: TRBJ1-1
CDR3 DNA: TGTGCCAGCAGGGCGGACTACACTGAAGCTTTCTTT
CDR3 protein: CASRADYTEAFF

clone size: .
D gene: .
V gene: TRBV27
J gene: TRBJ1-4
CDR3 DNA: TGTGCCAGCAGTTTCACCACAGGGTGGGCTGAAAAACTGTTTTTT
CDR3 protein: CASSFTTGWAEKLFF

clone size: .
D gene: TRBD2
V gene: TRBV27
J gene: TRBJ2-1
CDR3 DNA: TGTGCCAGCAGTTCCCCGGTAGCGGGGGCACACAATGAGCAGTTCTTC
CDR3 protein: CASSSPVAGAHNEQFF

clone size: few
D gene: TRBD1
V gene: TRBV14
J gene: TRBJ2-3
CDR3 DNA: TGTGCCAGCAGCTTGACAGGGTCGGTCACAGATACGCAGTATTTT
CDR3 protein: CASSLTGSVTDTQYF

clone size: once
D gene: .
V gene: TRBV11-2
J gene: TRBJ1-5
CDR3 DNA: TGTGCCAGCAGCCGCTCAAGTCCGTATAGCAATCAGCCCCAGCATTTT
CDR3 protein: CASSRSSPYSNQPQHF

clone size: few
D gene: TRBD1
V gene: TRBV29-1
J gene: TRBJ1-1
CDR3 DNA: TGCAGCGTTGTCCAGGGGGAGTGGAACACTGAAGCTTTCTTT
CDR3 protein: CSVVQGEWNTEAFF

clone size: .
D gene: .
V gene: TRBV30
J gene: TRBJ2-5
CDR3 DNA: TGTGCCTGCAGTCTCAGAGCTAAAGAGACCCAGTACTTC
CDR3 protein: CACSLRAKETQYF

clone size: few
D gene: .
V gene: TRBV19
J gene: TRBJ2-1
CDR3 DNA: TGTGCCAGTAGTATCGCCGGGTATTACTACAATGAGCAGTTCTTC
CDR3 protein: CASSIAGYYYNEQFF

clone size: .
D gene: TRBD2
V gene: TRBV11-1
J gene: TRBJ2-3
CDR3 DNA: TGTGCCAGCAACAGCGGGAGGCCAACAGATACGCAGTATTTT
CDR3 protein: CASNSGRPTDTQYF

clone size: .
D gene: TRBD1
V gene: TRBV25-1
J gene: TRBJ1-2
CDR3 DNA: TGTGCCAGTCATCAGGGGGCTGGTGGCTACACCTTC
CDR3 protein: CASHQGAGGYTF

clone size: few
D gene: .
V gene: TRBV29-1
J gene: TRBJ2-5
CDR3 DNA: TGCAGCGTTGTGACGGGGGCCTCCCAAGAGACCCAGTACTTC
CDR3 protein: CSVVTGASQETQYF

clone size: .
D gene: TRBD2
V gene: TRBV5-1
J gene: TRBJ2-3
CDR3 DNA: TGCGCCAGCAGCTTTGGGACTAGCGGGGGTCCAGATACGCAGTATTTT
CDR3 protein: CASSFGTSGGPDTQYF

clone size: .
D gene: .
V gene: TRBV4-3
J gene: TRBJ2-4
CDR3 DNA: TGCGCCAGCAGCCAAGAAACCGGGTATGGGACCAAAAACATTCAGTACTTC
CDR3 protein: CASSQETGYGTKNIQYF

clone size: .
D gene: .
V gene: TRBV18
J gene: TRBJ2-7
CDR3 DNA: TGTGCCAGCTCACCGTATAGCGAGTCCTACGAGCAGTACTTC
CDR3 protein: CASSPYSESYEQYF

clone size: few
D gene: .
V gene: TRBV7-6
J gene: TRBJ1-1
CDR3 DNA: TGTGCCAGCAGTTTACGGGGGGCTAACACTGAAGCTTTCTTT
CDR3 protein: CASSLRGANTEAFF

clone size: .
D gene: .
V gene: TRBV19
J gene: TRBJ1-2
CDR3 DNA: TGTGCCAGTAGTGAGGGTCCACTGCGTCGCTATGGCTACACCTTC
CDR3 protein: CASSEGPLRRYGYTF

clone size: .
D gene: .
V gene: TRBV27
J gene: TRBJ1-5
CDR3 DNA: TGTGCCAGCAAGAGGGACACTCTTAGCAATCAGCCCCAGCATTTT
CDR3 protein: CASKRDTLSNQPQHF

clone size: .
D gene: .
V gene: TRBV30
J gene: TRBJ1-3
CDR3 DNA: TGTGCCTGCACAGGGTCAGGAAACACCATATATTTT
CDR3 protein: CACTGSGNTIYF

clone size: few
D gene: .
V gene: TRBV7-9
J gene: TRBJ1-1
CDR3 DNA: TGTGCCAGCAGCTCCGGACAGCGGCTTACTGAAGCTTTCTTT
CDR3 protein: CASSSGQRLTEAFF

clone size: .
D gene: TRBD1
V gene: TRBV6-1
J gene: TRBJ2-3
CDR3 DNA: TGTGCCAGCAACGACAGGGGATCGATAACAGATACGCAGTATTTT
CDR3 protein: CASNDRGSITDTQYF

clone size: few
D gene: .
V gene: TRBV4-2
J gene: TRBJ2-1
CDR3 DNA: TGTGCCAGCAGCCAAGATACCGCAGGGGCCCTTGAGCAGTTCTTC
CDR3 protein: CASSQDTAGALEQFF

clone size: few
D gene: .
V gene: TRBV7-2
J gene: TRBJ2-4
CDR3 DNA: TGTGCCAGCAGCCAGGCTGGTGATTCCCACGTTCAGTACTTC
CDR3 protein: CASSQAGDSHVQYF

clone size: .
D gene: TRBD1
V gene: TRBV7-2
J gene: TRBJ2-4
CDR3 DNA: TGTGCCAGCAGCGACAGGGGAGCAAAAAACATTCAGTACTTC
CDR3 protein: CASSDRGAKNIQYF

clone size: few
D gene: .
V gene: TRBV12-5
J gene: TRBJ1-5
CDR3 DNA: TGTGCTAGTGCAAAATATAGCAATCAGCCCCAGCATTTT
CDR3 protein: CASAKYSNQPQHF

clone size: few
D gene: .
V gene: TRBV2
J gene: TRBJ2-3
CDR3 DNA: TGTGCCAGCAGTGTGGTCCTCGCGGGTACGCAGTATTTT
CDR3 protein: CASSVVLAGTQYF

clone size: .
D gene: TRBD1
V gene: TRBV5-1
J gene: TRBJ2-2
CDR3 DNA: TGCGCCAGCAAAAGACCGGGACAGGAGAACACCGGGGAGCTGTTTTTT
CDR3 protein: CASKRPGQENTGELFF

clone size: few
D gene: .
V gene: TRBV27
J gene: TRBJ2-3
CDR3 DNA: TGTGCCAGCAGTTTCTCAGGACGAGATACGCAGTATTTT
CDR3 protein: CASSFSGRDTQYF